The present T cell receptor (beta chain) was sequenced within a study of identical twins. About this clonotype itself: As yet, its antigen is unknown.

Carrying unique molecular identifiers, the cDNA also gained a universal primer site through template switching. In TCRdb, the 5' RACE reads were re-called with MiXCR into one record per CDR3 protein. The table records 1,800,000 or so distinct CDR3 sequences, about 31% of them present only once. Overall study results and limits: These conclusions were based on statistical analysis (cross-sectional, not following the same donors). Modelling approaches yielded underestimates of out-of-frame TCR alpha sharing between monozygotic twins.

Material: cord blood. This receptor was obtained from a newborn girl in good health.

CDR3 sequence reads: CASRRGEEDRGEQYF. The CDR3 DNA is TGTGCCAGCAGGCGGGGAGAAGAGGACCGGGGCGAGCAGTACTTC. The chain links TRBV3-1 to TRBJ2-7; D may be TRBD2 (6 bases). The CDR3 has 15 amino acids. Germline CDR1 LGHDT, CDR2 YNNKEL (reference sequence). Trimming left V 6 bases short and J 6 bases short, with 21 bases between.